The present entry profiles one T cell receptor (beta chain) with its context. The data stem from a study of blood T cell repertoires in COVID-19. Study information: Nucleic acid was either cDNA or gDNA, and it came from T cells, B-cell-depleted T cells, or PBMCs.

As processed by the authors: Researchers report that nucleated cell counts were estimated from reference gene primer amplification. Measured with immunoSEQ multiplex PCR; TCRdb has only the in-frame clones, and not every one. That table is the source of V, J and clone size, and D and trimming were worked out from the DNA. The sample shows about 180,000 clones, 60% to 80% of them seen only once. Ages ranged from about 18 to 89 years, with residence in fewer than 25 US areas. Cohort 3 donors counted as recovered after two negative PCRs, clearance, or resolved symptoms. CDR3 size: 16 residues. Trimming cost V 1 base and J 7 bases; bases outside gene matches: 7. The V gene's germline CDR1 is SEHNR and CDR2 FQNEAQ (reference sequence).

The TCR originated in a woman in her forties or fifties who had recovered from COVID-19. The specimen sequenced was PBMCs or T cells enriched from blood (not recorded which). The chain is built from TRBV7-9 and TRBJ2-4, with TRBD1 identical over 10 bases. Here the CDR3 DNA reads TGTGCCAGCAGCTTAGGTCCGGGACAGGGGTTGAACATTCAGTACTTC. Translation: CASSLGPGQGLNIQYF.